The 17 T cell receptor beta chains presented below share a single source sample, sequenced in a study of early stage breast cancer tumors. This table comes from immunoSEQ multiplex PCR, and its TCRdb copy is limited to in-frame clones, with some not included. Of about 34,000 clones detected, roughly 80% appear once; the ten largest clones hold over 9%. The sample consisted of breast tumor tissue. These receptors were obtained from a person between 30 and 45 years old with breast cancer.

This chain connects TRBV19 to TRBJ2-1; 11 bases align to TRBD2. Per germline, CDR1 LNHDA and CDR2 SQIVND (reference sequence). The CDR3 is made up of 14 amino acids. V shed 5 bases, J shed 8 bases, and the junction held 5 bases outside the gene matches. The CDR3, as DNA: TGTGCCAGTAGTTCGGCTAGCGGGGGGTATGAGCAGTTCTTC. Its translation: CASSSASGGYEQFF.

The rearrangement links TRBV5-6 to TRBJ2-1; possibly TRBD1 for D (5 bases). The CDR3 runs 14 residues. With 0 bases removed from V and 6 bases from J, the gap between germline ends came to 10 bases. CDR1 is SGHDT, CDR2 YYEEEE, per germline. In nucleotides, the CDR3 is TGTGCCAGCAGCTTGGCCGGGCAGGGCAATGAGCAGTTCTTC. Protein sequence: CASSLAGQGNEQFF.

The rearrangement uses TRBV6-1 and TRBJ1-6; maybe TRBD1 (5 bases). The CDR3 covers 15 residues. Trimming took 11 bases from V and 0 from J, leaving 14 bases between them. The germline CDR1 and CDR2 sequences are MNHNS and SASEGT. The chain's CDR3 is CALAGGDSYNSPLHF. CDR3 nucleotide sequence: TGTGCCCTGGCGGGGGGGGACTCCTATAATTCACCCCTCCACTTT.

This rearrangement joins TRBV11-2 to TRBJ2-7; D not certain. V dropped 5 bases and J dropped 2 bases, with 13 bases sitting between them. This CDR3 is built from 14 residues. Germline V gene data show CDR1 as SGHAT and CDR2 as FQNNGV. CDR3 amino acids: CASSTGGFTYEQYF. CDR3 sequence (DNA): TGTGCCAGCAGCACGGGTGGATTCACCTACGAGCAGTACTTC.

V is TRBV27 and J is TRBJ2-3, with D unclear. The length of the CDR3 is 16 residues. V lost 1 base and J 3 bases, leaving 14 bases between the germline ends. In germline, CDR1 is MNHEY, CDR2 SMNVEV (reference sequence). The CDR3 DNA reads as TGTGCCAGCAGTTTATGGGCCGGCGTAGGGACAGATACGCAGTATTTT. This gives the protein CASSLWAGVGTDTQYF.

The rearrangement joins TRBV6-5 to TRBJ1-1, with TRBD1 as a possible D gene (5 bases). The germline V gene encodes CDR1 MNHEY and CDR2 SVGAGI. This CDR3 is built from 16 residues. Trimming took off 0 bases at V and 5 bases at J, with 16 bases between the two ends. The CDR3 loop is CASSYSSSGGETEAFF. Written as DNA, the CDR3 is TGTGCCAGCAGTTACTCAAGCTCGGGGGGGGAAACTGAAGCTTTCTTT.

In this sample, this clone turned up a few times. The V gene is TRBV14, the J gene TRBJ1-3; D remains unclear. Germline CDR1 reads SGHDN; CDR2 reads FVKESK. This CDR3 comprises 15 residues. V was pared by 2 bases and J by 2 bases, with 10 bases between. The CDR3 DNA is TGTGCCAGCAGCCAATTTTCTCGAGCTGGAAACACCATATATTTT. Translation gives CASSQFSRAGNTIYF.

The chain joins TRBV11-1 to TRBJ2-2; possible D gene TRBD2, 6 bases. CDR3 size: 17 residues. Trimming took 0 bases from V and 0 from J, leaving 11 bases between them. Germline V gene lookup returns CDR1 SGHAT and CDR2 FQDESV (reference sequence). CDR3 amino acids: CASSLAGGGANTGELFF. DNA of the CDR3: TGTGCCAGCAGCTTAGCCGGGGGAGGCGCGAACACCGGGGAGCTGTTTTTT.

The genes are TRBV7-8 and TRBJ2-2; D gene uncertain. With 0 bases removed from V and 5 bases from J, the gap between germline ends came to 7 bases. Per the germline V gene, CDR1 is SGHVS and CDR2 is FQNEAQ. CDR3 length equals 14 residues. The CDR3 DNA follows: TGTGCCAGCAGCTTAGCGCCATCTACCGGGGAGCTGTTTTTT. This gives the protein CASSLAPSTGELFF.

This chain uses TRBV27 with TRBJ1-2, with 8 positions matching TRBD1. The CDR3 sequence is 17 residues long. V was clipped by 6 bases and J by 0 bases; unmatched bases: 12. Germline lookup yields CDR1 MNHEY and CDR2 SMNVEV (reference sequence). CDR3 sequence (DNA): TGTGCCAGCAGCCTAATCTCACAGGGGGGCGCTAACTATGGCTACACCTTC. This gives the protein CASSLISQGGANYGYTF.

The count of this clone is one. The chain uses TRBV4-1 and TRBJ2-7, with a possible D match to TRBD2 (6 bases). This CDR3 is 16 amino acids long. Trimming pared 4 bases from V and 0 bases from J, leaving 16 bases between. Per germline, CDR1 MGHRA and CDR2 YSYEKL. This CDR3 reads CASSRAEGRPSYEQYF. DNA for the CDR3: TGCGCCAGCAGCCGGGCGGAGGGGCGGCCCTCCTACGAGCAGTACTTC.

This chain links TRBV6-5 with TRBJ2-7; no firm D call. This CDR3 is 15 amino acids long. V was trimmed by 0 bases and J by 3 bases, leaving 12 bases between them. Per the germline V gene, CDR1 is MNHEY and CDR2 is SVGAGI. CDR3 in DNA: TGTGCCAGCAGTTACTCCAGTTCGGATATCTACGAGCAGTACTTC. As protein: CASSYSSSDIYEQYF.

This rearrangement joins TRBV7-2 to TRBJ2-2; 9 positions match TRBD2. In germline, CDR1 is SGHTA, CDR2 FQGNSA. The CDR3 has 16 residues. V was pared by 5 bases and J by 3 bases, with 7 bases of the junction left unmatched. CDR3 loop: CASSPGLARDTGELFF. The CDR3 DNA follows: TGTGCCAGCAGCCCCGGACTAGCGAGGGACACCGGGGAGCTGTTTTTT. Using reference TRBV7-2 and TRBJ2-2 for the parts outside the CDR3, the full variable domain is GAGVSQSPSNKVTEKGKDVELRCDPISGHTALYWYRQSLGQGLEFLIYFQGNSAPDKSGLPSDRFSAERTGGSVSTLTIQRTQQEDSAVYLCASSPGLARDTGELFFGEGSRLTVL.

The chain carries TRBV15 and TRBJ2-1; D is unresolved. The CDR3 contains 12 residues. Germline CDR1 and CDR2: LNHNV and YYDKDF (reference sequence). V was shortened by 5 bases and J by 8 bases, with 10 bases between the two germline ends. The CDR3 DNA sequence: TGTGCCACCAGCGAGTTTAGGGATGAGCAGTTCTTC. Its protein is CATSEFRDEQFF.

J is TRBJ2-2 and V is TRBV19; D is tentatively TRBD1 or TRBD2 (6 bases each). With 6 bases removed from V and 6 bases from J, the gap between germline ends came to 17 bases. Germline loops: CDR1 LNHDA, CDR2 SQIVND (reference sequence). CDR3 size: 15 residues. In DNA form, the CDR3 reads TGTGCCAGTAGATTGTGGGGGGCGGGACCCGGGGAGCTGTTTTTT. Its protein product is CASRLWGAGPGELFF.

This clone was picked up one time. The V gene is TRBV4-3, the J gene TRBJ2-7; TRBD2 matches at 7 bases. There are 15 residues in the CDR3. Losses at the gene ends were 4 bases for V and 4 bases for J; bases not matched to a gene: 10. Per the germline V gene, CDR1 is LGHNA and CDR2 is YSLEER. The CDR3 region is CASSLQAAGDYEQYF. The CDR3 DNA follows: TGCGCCAGCAGCCTCCAGGCGGCGGGAGATTACGAGCAGTACTTC.

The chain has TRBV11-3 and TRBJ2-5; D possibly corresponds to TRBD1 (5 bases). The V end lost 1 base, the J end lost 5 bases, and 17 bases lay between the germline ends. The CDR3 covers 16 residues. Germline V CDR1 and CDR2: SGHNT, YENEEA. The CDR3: CASSLGGPGSMETQYF. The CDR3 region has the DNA TGTGCCAGCAGCTTAGGTGGTCCAGGGTCGATGGAGACCCAGTACTTC.